A single sample is the source of the 27 T cell receptor beta chains below, sequenced in a study of cytomegalovirus exposure and HLA in healthy donors. The PCR had 60 Vbeta and 13 Jbeta primers. Profiled with immunoSEQ multiplex PCR; TCRdb holds only in-frame clones, not every one. The sample includes over 130,000 clones, roughly three fifths of them seen just once. The sequenced material came from PBMCs. The receptors shown here come from a male donor in good health and CMV-seronegative.

This sequence joins TRBV6-5 and TRBJ1-2; 9 bases are a match to TRBD1. J was trimmed by 4 bases and V by 8 bases; bases with no gene match: 2. The germline gives CDR1 MNHEY, CDR2 SVGAGI. The CDR3 has 12 residues. The CDR3 protein is CASGDRAYGYTF. DNA of the CDR3: TGTGCCAGCGGGGACAGGGCCTATGGCTACACCTTC.

The V gene is TRBV28, the J gene TRBJ2-4; 9 nucleotides align to TRBD1. Germline V CDR1 and CDR2: MDHEN, SYDVKM. The CDR3 consists of 16 residues. J lost 0 bases, V lost 5 bases, and 5 bases had no gene match. The CDR3 DNA follows: TGTGCCAGCAGTATGACAGGGGGACTAGCCAAAAACATTCAGTACTTC. Its protein is CASSMTGGLAKNIQYF.

In the case of this clone: Germline and junction disagree at one end, which may indicate a read error. The chain joins TRBV4-1 to TRBJ2-5; 9 bases are a match to TRBD2. CDR3 length: 15 residues. Germline V lookup: CDR1 MGHRA, CDR2 YSYEKL. The CDR3 region has the DNA TGCCCCAGCAGCGTGACTAGCGGAAGGGGAGAGACCCAGTACTTC. It translates to CPSSVTSGRGETQYF.

The rearrangement uses TRBV29-1 and TRBJ1-1, with D tentatively TRBD1 (5 bases). Between the trimmed V and J ends, which lost 4 bases and 6 bases, there was a span of 18 bases. Germline V lookup: CDR1 SQVTM, CDR2 ANQGSEA. This CDR3 comprises 14 residues. CDR3 loop: CSVGVRGGFSEAFF. Written as DNA, the CDR3 is TGCAGCGTTGGAGTTCGGGGGGGGTTCTCTGAAGCTTTCTTT.

The chain uses TRBV27 and TRBJ2-7, with 11 nucleotides matching TRBD2. Germline CDR1 reads MNHEY; CDR2 reads SMNVEV (reference sequence). The V gene end was trimmed by 2 bases and the J gene end by 2 bases; junction bases not matched to a gene: 8. CDR3 length: 17 amino acids. The CDR3 sequence is CASSLRPSGGHPYEQYF. CDR3 coding DNA: TGTGCCAGCAGTTTAAGGCCTAGCGGGGGGCACCCCTACGAGCAGTACTTC.

This clone is a singleton in its sample. The chain employs TRBV2 and TRBJ2-7; TRBD2 matches at 8 bases. The CDR3 is made up of 14 amino acids. Per germline, CDR1 SNHLY and CDR2 FYNNEI. V gave up 6 bases and J gave up 0 bases; unmatched junction bases: 4. CDR3 sequence reads: CASRGAGASYEQYF. The DNA for the CDR3 is TGTGCCAGCAGGGGAGCGGGGGCCTCCTACGAGCAGTACTTC.

This sequence joins TRBV11-2 and TRBJ1-3; TRBD1 is a possible D gene (6 bases). This CDR3 is built from 13 residues. Germline CDR1 reads SGHAT; CDR2 reads FQNNGV. The V end was cut by 4 bases, the J end by 8 bases, with 12 bases between. CDR3 region: CASSYPHRDTIYF. The CDR3 nucleotides are TGTGCCAGCAGCTACCCTCACAGGGACACCATATATTTT.

The rearrangement joins TRBV15 to TRBJ1-4; a weak D match, TRBD1 (5 bases). Trimming shortened V by 0 bases and J by 10 bases, and 18 bases separated the two germline ends. From germline, CDR1 is LNHNV and CDR2 YYDKDF (reference sequence). CDR3 length: 16 amino acids. In DNA form, the CDR3 reads TGTGCCACCAGCAGAGATTCGAGACAGTCCCATGGAAAACTGTTTTTT. It encodes CATSRDSRQSHGKLFF.

V usage is TRBV6-1 and J usage is TRBJ1-2; D remains unclear. CDR1 and CDR2 (germline): MNHNS, SASEGT. V was cut by 4 bases and J by 0 bases, with 15 bases left in between. This CDR3 comprises 16 residues. CDR3 nucleotide sequence: TGTGCCAGCAGTGGCGAGGGTATGTTGGCTAACTATGGCTACACCTTC. Its protein is CASSGEGMLANYGYTF.

The chain is built from TRBV9 and TRBJ2-7; the match to TRBD1 covers 8 bases. The CDR3 is 13 residues long. Germline V gene data show CDR1 as SGDLS and CDR2 as YYNGEE. V lost 3 bases, J lost 5 bases, and 4 bases stayed unmatched. CDR3 in DNA: TGTGCCAGCAGCGCCGGGACAGGAAACGAGCAGTACTTC. Translation gives CASSAGTGNEQYF.

The J gene is TRBJ2-7, the V gene TRBV30; 10 bases map to TRBD2. This CDR3 comprises 13 residues. The J segment lost 11 bases and the V segment lost 3 bases, leaving 10 bases of the junction unmatched. Germline V gene lookup returns CDR1 GTSNPN and CDR2 SVGIG (reference sequence). The CDR3 coding sequence is TGTGCCTGGAGCAATGGTAGCGGGGGGCGGAAGTACTTC. Translating gives CAWSNGSGGRKYF.

The count of this clone is one. The chain uses TRBV5-4 and TRBJ2-3; TRBD1 aligns across 7 bases. This CDR3 contains 16 residues. The V gene's germline CDR1 is SGHNT and CDR2 YYREEE (reference sequence). V was clipped by 0 bases and J by 1 base; unmatched bases: 5. This CDR3 is CASSLEGGRGTDTQYF. CDR3 sequence (DNA): TGTGCCAGCAGCTTGGAAGGGGGCCGGGGCACAGATACGCAGTATTTT.

The chain combines TRBV28 with TRBJ1-6, with D perhaps TRBD1 (5 bases). Trimming took 5 bases from V and 7 from J, leaving 12 bases between them. CDR3 size: 14 residues. Looked up from germline, CDR1 is MDHEN and CDR2 is SYDVKM. This CDR3 reads CASSQGVGNSPLHF. The CDR3 nucleotides read TGTGCCAGCAGTCAAGGGGTTGGAAATTCACCCCTCCACTTT.

The DNA for the CDR3 is TGCGCCAGCAGTGACCCGGGGTTATCCTACGAGCAGTACTTC. It encodes CASSDPGLSYEQYF. The chain is built from TRBV10-2 and TRBJ2-7, with D possibly matching TRBD2 (5 bases). Germline V CDR1 and CDR2: WSHSY, SAAADI. The V end was cut by 3 bases, the J end by 1 base, with 10 bases between. This CDR3 is 14 amino acids long.

The chain uses TRBV5-1 and TRBJ2-5, with a weak D call TRBD2 (5 bases). CDR3 length: 14 residues. Germline CDR1 and CDR2: SGHRS and YFSETQ. With 0 bases removed from V and 0 bases from J, the gap between germline ends came to 6 bases. DNA for the CDR3: TGCGCCAGCAGCTTGGGGACTCACCAAGAGACCCAGTACTTC. This codes for CASSLGTHQETQYF. The full variable domain, its missing parts supplied by reference TRBV5-1 and TRBJ2-5, is KAGVTQTPRYLIKTRGQQVTLSCSPISGHRSVSWYQQTPGQGLQFLFEYFSETQRNKGNFPGRFSGRQFSNSRSEMNVSTLELGDSALYLCASSLGTHQETQYFGPGTRLLVL.

The V and J genes are TRBV19 and TRBJ2-7, with D possibly TRBD2 on 6 matching bases. Trimming left V 5 bases short and J 6 bases short, with 14 bases between. The length of the CDR3 is 13 residues. Germline assignment: CDR1 LNHDA and CDR2 SQIVND (reference sequence). CDR3 DNA: TGTGCCAGTAGTTATGGGGGGAGGAGCGAGCAGTACTTC. Protein sequence: CASSYGGRSEQYF.

V is TRBV4-3 and J is TRBJ2-1; unclear D gene. V was cut by 1 base and J by 4 bases, with 14 bases left in between. CDR1 LGHNA and CDR2 YSLEER come from the germline V gene. This CDR3 has 16 amino acids. The CDR3 spells CASSQVSTTVYNEQFF. The CDR3 DNA reads as TGCGCCAGCAGCCAAGTATCTACCACAGTTTACAATGAGCAGTTCTTC.

This clone was counted once. The rearrangement links TRBV9 to TRBJ1-1; TRBD1 matches at 8 bases. The CDR3 spans 14 residues. The V gene's germline CDR1 is SGDLS and CDR2 YYNGEE. Trimming removed 4 bases from V and 3 bases from J; junction bases left unmatched: 5. The CDR3 region is CASSPYRGDTEAFF. In DNA, the CDR3 is TGTGCCAGCAGCCCGTACAGGGGGGACACTGAAGCTTTCTTT.

This chain joins TRBV10-3 and TRBJ2-5; tentatively, D is TRBD1 (6 bases). Gene TRBJ2-7 matches the end of the DNA better, so the J call may be wrong. Germline loops: CDR1 ENHRY, CDR2 SYGVKD. The CDR3 consists of 15 residues. The CDR3 DNA follows: TGTGCCATCAGTGAGTTAAAGGGGGAAGGCTACGAGCAGTACTTC. This sequence encodes CAISELKGEGYEQYF.

In its sample, this clone was seen a few times. V gene TRBV7-9 combines with J gene TRBJ1-1; perhaps TRBD1 as D (5 bases). Germline loops: CDR1 SEHNR, CDR2 FQNEAQ (reference sequence). This CDR3 has 13 residues. The V end lost 5 bases, the J end lost 7 bases, and 14 bases lay between the germline ends. The DNA of the CDR3 is TGTGCCAGCAGCCCGCAAGCCACAGGTGAAGCTTTCTTT. Amino acids: CASSPQATGEAFF. The variable domain in full, with the rest retrieved from reference TRBV7-9 and TRBJ1-1, is DTGVSQNPRHKITKRGQNVTFRCDPISEHNRLYWYRQTLGQGPEFLTYFQNEAQLEKSRLLSDRFSAERPKGSFSTLEIQRTEQGDSAMYLCASSPQATGEAFFGQGTRLTVV.

This clone was seen more than once but under ten times. V gene TRBV5-1 combines with J gene TRBJ1-2; tentatively, D is TRBD1 (5 bases). V shed 0 bases and J shed 4 bases, with 13 bases lying between them. Germline CDR1 and CDR2: SGHRS and YFSETQ. The CDR3 runs to 15 residues. The CDR3: CASSLEGMSIYGYTF. The CDR3 DNA follows: TGCGCCAGCAGCTTGGAGGGGATGAGCATCTATGGCTACACCTTC.

This chain uses TRBV2 with TRBJ1-1; D perhaps matches TRBD1 (6 bases). This CDR3 has 15 amino acids. V was clipped by 7 bases and J by 5 bases, with 20 bases between them. In germline, CDR1 is SNHLY, CDR2 FYNNEI. The CDR3 bases are TGTGCCAGCATCCCAGGAGGGGGGGCCGGGACTGAAGCTTTCTTT. Its translation is CASIPGGGAGTEAFF.

This clone has a single count. The V gene is TRBV6-5, the J gene TRBJ1-2; D is perhaps TRBD1 (6 bases). The CDR3 totals 14 residues. V gave up 7 bases and J gave up 1 base, with 13 bases separating them. The germline gives CDR1 MNHEY, CDR2 SVGAGI. CDR3 sequence (DNA): TGTGCCAGCACGCGGGGGGGCGATAACTATGGCTACACCTTC. It translates to CASTRGGDNYGYTF.

The chain has TRBV27 and TRBJ2-5; weak D call: TRBD1 (6 bases). Trimming took off 3 bases at V and 1 base at J, with 15 bases between the two ends. This CDR3 is built from 16 residues. Germline-derived CDR1 and CDR2 are MNHEY and SMNVEV (reference sequence). CDR3 residues: CASSFRMGATQETQYF. In nucleotides, the CDR3 is TGTGCCAGCAGTTTTAGAATGGGGGCTACCCAAGAGACCCAGTACTTC.

A few counts support this clone. The chain links TRBV7-2 to TRBJ1-1; D is unclear. Per germline, CDR1 SGHTA and CDR2 FQGNSA. The CDR3 runs to 15 residues. With 7 bases removed from V and 0 bases from J, the gap between germline ends came to 15 bases. CDR3 amino acids: CASTLNLALNTEAFF. As DNA, the CDR3 is TGTGCCAGCACCCTGAATCTGGCCTTGAACACTGAAGCTTTCTTT. The full variable domain, with the rest looked up from reference TRBV7-2 and TRBJ1-1, is GAGVSQSPSNKVTEKGKDVELRCDPISGHTALYWYRQSLGQGLEFLIYFQGNSAPDKSGLPSDRFSAERTGGSVSTLTIQRTQQEDSAVYLCASTLNLALNTEAFFGQGTRLTVV.

V is TRBV9 and J is TRBJ2-1, with D tentatively TRBD2 (6 bases). The germline V and J ends were trimmed by 0 bases and 4 bases, with 8 bases remaining between them. CDR3 length: 14 residues. Germline V gene data show CDR1 as SGDLS and CDR2 as YYNGEE. The CDR3, as DNA: TGTGCCAGCAGCGTAGGCGGGGTTTACAATGAGCAGTTCTTC. This codes for CASSVGGVYNEQFF.

V and J are TRBV9 and TRBJ2-5; tentative D call: TRBD2 (6 bases). The CDR3 covers 15 residues. V lost 4 bases and J 4 bases, leaving 17 bases between the germline ends. The germline V gene has CDR1 SGDLS and CDR2 YYNGEE. CDR3 region: CASSPRAAGRETQYF. The DNA of the CDR3 is TGTGCCAGCAGCCCCCGGGCGGCGGGGCGAGAGACCCAGTACTTC.